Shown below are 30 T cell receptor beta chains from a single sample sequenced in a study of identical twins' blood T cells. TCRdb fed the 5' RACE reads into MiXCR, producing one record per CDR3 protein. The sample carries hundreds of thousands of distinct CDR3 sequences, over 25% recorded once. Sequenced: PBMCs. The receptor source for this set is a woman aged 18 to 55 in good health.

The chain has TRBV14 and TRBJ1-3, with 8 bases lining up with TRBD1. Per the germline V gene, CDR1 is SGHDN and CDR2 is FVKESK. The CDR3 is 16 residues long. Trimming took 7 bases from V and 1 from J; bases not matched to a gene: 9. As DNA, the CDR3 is TGTGCCAGCAACCGAGGACAGGGCAGTTCTGGAAACACCATATATTTT. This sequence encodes CASNRGQGSSGNTIYF.

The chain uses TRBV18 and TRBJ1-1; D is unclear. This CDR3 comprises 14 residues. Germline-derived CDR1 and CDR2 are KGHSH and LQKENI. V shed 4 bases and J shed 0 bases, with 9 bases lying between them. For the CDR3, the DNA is TGTGCCAGCTCACTCCTATCTATGAACACTGAAGCTTTCTTT. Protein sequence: CASSLLSMNTEAFF.

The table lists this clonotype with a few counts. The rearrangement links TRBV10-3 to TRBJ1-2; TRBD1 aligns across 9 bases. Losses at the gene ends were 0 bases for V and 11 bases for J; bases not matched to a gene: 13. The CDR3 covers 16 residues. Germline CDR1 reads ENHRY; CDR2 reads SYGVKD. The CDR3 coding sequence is TGTGCCATCAGTGAGTCGACCCGGACAGGGGCGATCATATACACCTTC. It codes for CAISESTRTGAIIYTF.

The CDR3 DNA follows: TGCGCCAGCAGCTTACGCACCGGGCCCTCCTACGAGCAGTACTTC. It codes for CASSLRTGPSYEQYF. This chain joins TRBV5-1 and TRBJ2-7, with unresolved D. Germline lookup yields CDR1 SGHRS and CDR2 YFSETQ. Trimming took off 2 bases at V and 0 bases at J, with 12 bases between the two ends. The CDR3 has 15 amino acids.

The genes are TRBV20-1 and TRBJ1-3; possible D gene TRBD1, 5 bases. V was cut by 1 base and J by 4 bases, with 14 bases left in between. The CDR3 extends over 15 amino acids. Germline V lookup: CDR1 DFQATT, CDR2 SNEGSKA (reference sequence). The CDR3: CSARGGPIVGNTIYF. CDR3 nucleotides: TGCAGTGCTAGAGGGGGCCCCATTGTCGGAAACACCATATATTTT.

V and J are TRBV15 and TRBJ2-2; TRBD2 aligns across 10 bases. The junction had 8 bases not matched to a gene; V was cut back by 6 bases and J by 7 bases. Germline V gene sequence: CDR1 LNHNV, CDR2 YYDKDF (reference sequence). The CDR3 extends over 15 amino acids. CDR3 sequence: CATSTLAGRDGELFF. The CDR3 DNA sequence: TGTGCCACCAGTACACTAGCGGGAAGAGACGGGGAGCTGTTTTTT.

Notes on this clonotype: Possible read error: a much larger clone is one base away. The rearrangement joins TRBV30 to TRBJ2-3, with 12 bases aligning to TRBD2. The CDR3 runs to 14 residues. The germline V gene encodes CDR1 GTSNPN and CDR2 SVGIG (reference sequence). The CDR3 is CAWLTSGRSDTHYF. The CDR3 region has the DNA TGTGCCTGGCTGACTAGCGGGAGAAGCGATACGCATTATTTT.

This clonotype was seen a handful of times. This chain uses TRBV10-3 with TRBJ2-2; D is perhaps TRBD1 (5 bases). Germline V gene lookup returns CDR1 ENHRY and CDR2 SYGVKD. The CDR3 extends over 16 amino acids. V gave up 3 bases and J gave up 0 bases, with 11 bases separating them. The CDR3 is CAISDLGLPNTGELFF. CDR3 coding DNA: TGTGCCATCAGTGATCTGGGGCTTCCGAACACCGGGGAGCTGTTTTTT.

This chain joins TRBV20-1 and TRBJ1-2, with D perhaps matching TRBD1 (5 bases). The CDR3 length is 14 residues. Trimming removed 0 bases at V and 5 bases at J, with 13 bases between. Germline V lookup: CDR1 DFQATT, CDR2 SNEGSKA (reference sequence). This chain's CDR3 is CSARDRPSGYGYTF. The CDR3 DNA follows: TGCAGTGCTAGAGATCGCCCGTCAGGGTATGGCTACACCTTC.

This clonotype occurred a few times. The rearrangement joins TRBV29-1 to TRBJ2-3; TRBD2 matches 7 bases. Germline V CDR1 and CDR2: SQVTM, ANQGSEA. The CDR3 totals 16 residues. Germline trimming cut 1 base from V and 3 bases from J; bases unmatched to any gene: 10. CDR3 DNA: TGCAGCGTTGAAGTATCGGGGGGTATACGGACAGATACGCAGTATTTT. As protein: CSVEVSGGIRTDTQYF.

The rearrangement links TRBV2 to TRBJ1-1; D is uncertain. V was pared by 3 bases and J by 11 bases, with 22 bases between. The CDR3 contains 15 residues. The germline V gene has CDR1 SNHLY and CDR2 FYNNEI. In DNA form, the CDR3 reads TGTGCCAGCAGTGAGGGGAGGACCCTCATAAGATGGGCTTTCTTT. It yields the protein CASSEGRTLIRWAFF.

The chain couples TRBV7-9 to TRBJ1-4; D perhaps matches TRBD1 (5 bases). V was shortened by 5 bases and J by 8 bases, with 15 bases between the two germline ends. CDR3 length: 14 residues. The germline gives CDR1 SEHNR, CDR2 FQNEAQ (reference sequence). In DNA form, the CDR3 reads TGTGCCAGCAGCCATGGGACGATCGGGGAAAAACTGTTTTTT. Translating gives CASSHGTIGEKLFF.

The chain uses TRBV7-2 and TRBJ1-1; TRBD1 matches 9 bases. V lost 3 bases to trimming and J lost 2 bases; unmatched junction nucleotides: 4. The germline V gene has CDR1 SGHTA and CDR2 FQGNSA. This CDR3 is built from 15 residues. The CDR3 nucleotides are TGTGCCAGCAGCTTTACAGGGGGCGCAAACACTGAAGCTTTCTTT. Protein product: CASSFTGGANTEAFF.

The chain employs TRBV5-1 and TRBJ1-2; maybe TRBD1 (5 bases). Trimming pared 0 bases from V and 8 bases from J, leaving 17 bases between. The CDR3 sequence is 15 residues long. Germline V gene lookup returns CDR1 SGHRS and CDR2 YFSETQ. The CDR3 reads CASSLDQGWLRGYTF. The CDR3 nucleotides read TGCGCCAGCAGCTTGGACCAGGGATGGTTGCGCGGCTACACCTTC. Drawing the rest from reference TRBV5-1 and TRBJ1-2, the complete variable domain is KAGVTQTPRYLIKTRGQQVTLSCSPISGHRSVSWYQQTPGQGLQFLFEYFSETQRNKGNFPGRFSGRQFSNSRSEMNVSTLELGDSALYLCASSLDQGWLRGYTFGSGTRLTVV.

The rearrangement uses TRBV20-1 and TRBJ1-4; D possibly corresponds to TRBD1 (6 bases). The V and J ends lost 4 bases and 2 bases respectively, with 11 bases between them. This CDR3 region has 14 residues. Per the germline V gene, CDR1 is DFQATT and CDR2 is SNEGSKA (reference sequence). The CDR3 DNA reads TGCAGTGCTATGCCAGGGGTGACTAATGAAAAACTGTTTTTT. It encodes CSAMPGVTNEKLFF.

The CDR3 sequence: CSARTEGGYNSPLHF. The CDR3 DNA reads TGCAGTGCCAGAACTGAAGGAGGATATAATTCACCCCTCCACTTT. This chain links TRBV20-1 with TRBJ1-6; D is ambiguous. The CDR3 has 15 amino acids. The ends were cut back, 6 bases at V and 4 bases at J, with 16 bases in the middle. Looked up from germline, CDR1 is DFQATT and CDR2 is SNEGSKA (reference sequence).

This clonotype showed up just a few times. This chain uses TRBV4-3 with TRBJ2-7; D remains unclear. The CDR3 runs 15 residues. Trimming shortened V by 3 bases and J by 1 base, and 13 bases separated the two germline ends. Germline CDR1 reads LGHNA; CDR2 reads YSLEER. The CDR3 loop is CASSQTSDNSYEQYF. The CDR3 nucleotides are TGCGCCAGCAGCCAGACCAGTGATAATTCCTACGAGCAGTACTTC.

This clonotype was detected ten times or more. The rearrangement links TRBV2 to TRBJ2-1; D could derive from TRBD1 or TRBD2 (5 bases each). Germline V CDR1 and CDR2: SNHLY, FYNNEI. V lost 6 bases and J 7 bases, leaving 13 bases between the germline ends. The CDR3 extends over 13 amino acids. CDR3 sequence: CASSLGEGNEQFF. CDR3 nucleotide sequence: TGTGCCAGCAGCCTAGGTGAGGGGAATGAGCAGTTCTTC.

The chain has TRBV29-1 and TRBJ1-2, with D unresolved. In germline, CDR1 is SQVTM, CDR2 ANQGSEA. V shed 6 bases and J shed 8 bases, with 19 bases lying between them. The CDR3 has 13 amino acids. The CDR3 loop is CSVGRSDGLGYTF. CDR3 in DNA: TGCAGCGTGGGCAGATCCGACGGTCTAGGCTACACCTTC.

This CDR3 reads CSAIRLASSYNEQFF. The CDR3 nucleotides read TGCAGTGCTATTCGACTAGCCAGCTCCTACAATGAGCAGTTCTTC. The chain couples TRBV20-1 to TRBJ2-1, with 7 bases fitting TRBD2. Germline V gene data show CDR1 as DFQATT and CDR2 as SNEGSKA (reference sequence). The CDR3 extends over 15 amino acids. The V and J ends lost 4 bases and 0 bases, in that order; junction bases with no gene match: 6.

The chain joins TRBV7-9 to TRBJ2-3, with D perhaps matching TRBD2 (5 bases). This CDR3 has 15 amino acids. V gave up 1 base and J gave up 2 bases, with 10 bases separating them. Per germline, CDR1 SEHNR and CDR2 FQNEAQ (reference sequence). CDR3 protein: CASSLGRITTDTQYF. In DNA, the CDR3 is TGTGCCAGCAGCTTAGGGAGGATTACCACAGATACGCAGTATTTT.

DNA of the CDR3: TGTGCCAGCAGCTTACTCGTACGGAGCGATCTGCAGGCTTTCTTT. This codes for CASSLLVRSDLQAFF. The chain recombines TRBV7-8 with TRBJ1-1, with D unresolved. This CDR3 is built from 15 residues. V was cut by 2 bases and J by 11 bases, with 21 bases left in between. The germline gives CDR1 SGHVS, CDR2 FQNEAQ.

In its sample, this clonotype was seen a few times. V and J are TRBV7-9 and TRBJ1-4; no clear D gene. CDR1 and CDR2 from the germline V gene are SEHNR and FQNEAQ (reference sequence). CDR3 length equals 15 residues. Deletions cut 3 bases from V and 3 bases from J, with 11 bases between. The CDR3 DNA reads TGTGCCAGCAGCTTCTCTCAATCGGCTAATGAAAAACTGTTTTTT. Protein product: CASSFSQSANEKLFF.

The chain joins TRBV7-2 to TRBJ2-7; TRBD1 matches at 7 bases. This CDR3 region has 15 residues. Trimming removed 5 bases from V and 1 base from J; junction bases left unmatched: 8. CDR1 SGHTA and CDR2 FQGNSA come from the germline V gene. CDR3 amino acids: CASSPRTGLSYEQYF. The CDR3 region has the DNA TGTGCCAGCAGCCCCCGGACAGGCCTATCCTACGAGCAGTACTTC.

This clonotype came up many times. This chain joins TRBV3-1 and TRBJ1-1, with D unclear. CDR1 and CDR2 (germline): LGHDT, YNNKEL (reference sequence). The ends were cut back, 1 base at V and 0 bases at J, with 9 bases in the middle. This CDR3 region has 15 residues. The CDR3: CASSQVAQLNTEAFF. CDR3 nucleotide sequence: TGTGCCAGCAGCCAAGTCGCGCAGCTGAACACTGAAGCTTTCTTT.

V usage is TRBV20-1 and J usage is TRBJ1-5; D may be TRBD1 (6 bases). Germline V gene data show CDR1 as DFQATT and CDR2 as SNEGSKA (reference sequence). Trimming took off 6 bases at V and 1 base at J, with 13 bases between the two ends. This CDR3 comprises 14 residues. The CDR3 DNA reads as TGCAGTGCCCGTAAGGGGGGGAGCAATCAGCCCCAGCATTTT. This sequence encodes CSARKGGSNQPQHF.

CDR3: CASSLGSGRPKTTDTQYF. CDR3 sequence (DNA): TGTGCCAGCAGTTTGGGGAGCGGGAGGCCAAAAACCACAGATACGCAGTATTTT. The chain joins TRBV12-3 or TRBV12-4 to TRBJ2-3, with 9 nucleotides matching TRBD2. V trimming: 3 bases; J trimming: 2 bases; junction bases outside the gene matches: 12. This CDR3 has 18 amino acids.

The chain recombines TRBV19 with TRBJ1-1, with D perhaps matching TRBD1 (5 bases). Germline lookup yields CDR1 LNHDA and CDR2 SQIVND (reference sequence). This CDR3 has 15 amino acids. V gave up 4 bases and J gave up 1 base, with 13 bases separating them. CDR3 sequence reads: CASSTPRDGNTEAFF. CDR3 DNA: TGTGCCAGTAGTACCCCCCGGGACGGGAACACTGAAGCTTTCTTT.

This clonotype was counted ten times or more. Here the CDR3 DNA reads TGTGCCAGCAGCTTAAGCACGCCATGGCAGCCCCAGCATTTT. Amino acids: CASSLSTPWQPQHF. The chain links TRBV7-2 to TRBJ1-5; D uncertain. CDR3 length: 14 residues. With 2 bases removed from V and 7 bases from J, the gap between germline ends came to 12 bases. The germline V gene has CDR1 SGHTA and CDR2 FQGNSA. The whole variable domain, remainder taken from reference TRBV7-2 and TRBJ1-5, is GAGVSQSPSNKVTEKGKDVELRCDPISGHTALYWYRQSLGQGLEFLIYFQGNSAPDKSGLPSDRFSAERTGGSVSTLTIQRTQQEDSAVYLCASSLSTPWQPQHFGDGTRLSIL.

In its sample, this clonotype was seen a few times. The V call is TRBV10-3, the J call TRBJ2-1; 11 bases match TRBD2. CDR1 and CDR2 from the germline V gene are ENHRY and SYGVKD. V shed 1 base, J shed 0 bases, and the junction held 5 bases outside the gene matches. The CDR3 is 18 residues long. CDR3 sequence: CAISEWTSGFSSYNEQFF. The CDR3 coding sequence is TGTGCCATCAGTGAGTGGACTAGCGGGTTTAGCTCCTACAATGAGCAGTTCTTC.